Shown below are 23 T cell receptor beta chains from a single sample sequenced in a study of T cell responses to AZD1222 COVID-19 vaccine. Here immunoSEQ multiplex PCR was the method, and the copy in TCRdb shows in-frame clones only, minus some. The sample consists of over 75,000 clones, about nine tenths of them appearing once. Sequenced material: peripheral blood, taken on day 0 of AZD1222 vaccination. These receptors were collected from an adult in good health.

Only one count was recorded for this clone. This chain uses TRBV7-3 with TRBJ1-2; TRBD1 is a possible D gene (6 bases). Trimming cost V 5 bases and J 8 bases, with 15 bases left between them. Germline V CDR1 and CDR2: SGHTA, FQGTGA. The CDR3 sequence is 13 residues long. This CDR3 is CASSQRDNTGYTF. For the CDR3, the DNA is TGTGCCAGCAGCCAACGGGACAACACGGGCTACACCTTC.

The chain uses TRBV19 and TRBJ2-2, with 7 nucleotides matching TRBD1. This CDR3 region has 15 residues. CDR1 and CDR2 (germline): LNHDA, SQIVND (reference sequence). The ends lost 5 bases at V and 3 bases at J; junction bases unmatched: 6. In DNA, the CDR3 is TGTGCCAGTAGTTCCTCCGGGACAGACACCGGGGAGCTGTTTTTT. Its translation is CASSSSGTDTGELFF.

J is TRBJ2-7 and V is TRBV30; TRBD2 matches 8 bases. The CDR3 has 13 residues. Germline CDR1 GTSNPN, CDR2 SVGIG (reference sequence). Trimming at V came to 5 bases and at J to 5 bases, leaving 8 bases not matched to a gene. In DNA, the CDR3 is TGTGCCTGGGGGCGGGGGGCCATCCACGAGCAGTACTTC. Its translation is CAWGRGAIHEQYF.

The chain couples TRBV27 to TRBJ1-2; a possible D gene is TRBD1 (6 bases). V was pared by 4 bases and J by 6 bases, with 18 bases between. The CDR3 length is 15 residues. Germline CDR1 MNHEY, CDR2 SMNVEV (reference sequence). The CDR3 here is CASSSDRSLVHGYTF. The DNA for the CDR3 is TGTGCCAGCAGTTCTGACAGGTCTTTAGTACATGGCTACACCTTC.

The rearrangement uses TRBV6-5 and TRBJ1-6; TRBD1 is a possible D gene (5 bases). CDR3 length: 13 residues. Trimming left V 7 bases short and J 9 bases short, with 13 bases between. CDR1 MNHEY and CDR2 SVGAGI come from the germline V gene. CDR3 DNA: TGTGCCAGCACTGGGGCCTGGGGTTCACCCCTCCACTTT. It codes for CASTGAWGSPLHF.

This chain connects TRBV19 to TRBJ2-5; TRBD1 matches at 9 bases. V was pared by 5 bases and J by 5 bases, with 3 bases of the junction left unmatched. Looked up from germline, CDR1 is LNHDA and CDR2 is SQIVND (reference sequence). CDR3 length: 13 amino acids. Written as DNA, the CDR3 is TGTGCCAGTAGTTGGGACAGGGAGGAGACCCAGTACTTC. This sequence encodes CASSWDREETQYF.

The rearrangement links TRBV6-4 to TRBJ2-1, with TRBD2 matching 13 bases. Germline V gene sequence: CDR1 MRHNA, CDR2 SNTAGT. CDR3 length: 15 amino acids. Germline trimming cut 5 bases from V and 8 bases from J; bases unmatched to any gene: 6. The DNA for the CDR3 is TGTGCCAGCAGTCCGACTAGCGGGGGGCAGGATGAGCAGTTCTTC. Translating it yields CASSPTSGGQDEQFF.

The V call is TRBV6-2 or TRBV6-3, the J call TRBJ2-2; TRBD1 or TRBD2 may be the D gene (6 bases each). Trimming pared 0 bases from V and 3 bases from J, leaving 14 bases between. CDR1 is MNHEY, CDR2 SVGEGT, per germline. CDR3 length equals 17 residues. The CDR3 sequence: CASSYSAGGADTGELFF. CDR3 nucleotides: TGTGCCAGCAGTTACTCGGCCGGGGGCGCCGACACCGGGGAGCTGTTTTTT.

The table lists this clone with a few counts. The rearrangement joins TRBV20-1 to TRBJ1-1; perhaps TRBD1 as D (5 bases). The V end lost 3 bases, the J end lost 6 bases, and 14 bases lay between the germline ends. Germline loops: CDR1 DFQATT, CDR2 SNEGSKA (reference sequence). The CDR3 has 13 residues. This CDR3 reads CSASPGEGSEAFF. For the CDR3, the DNA is TGCAGTGCTAGTCCGGGGGAGGGCTCTGAAGCTTTCTTT.

The chain uses TRBV19 and TRBJ2-2; D is undetermined. The CDR3 totals 15 residues. Germline V gene lookup returns CDR1 LNHDA and CDR2 SQIVND (reference sequence). V was trimmed by 10 bases and J by 1 base, leaving 16 bases between them. In nucleotides, the CDR3 is TGTGCCACCACTACAACGGCAGTGAACACCGGGGAGCTGTTTTTT. It specifies CATTTTAVNTGELFF.

V is TRBV6-5 and J is TRBJ2-1; 10 bases match TRBD2. The V and J ends lost 6 bases and 5 bases, in that order; junction bases with no gene match: 1. Germline CDR1 MNHEY, CDR2 SVGAGI. This CDR3 region has 13 residues. CDR3 residues: CASRLAGDNEQFF. Written as DNA, the CDR3 is TGTGCCAGCAGGCTAGCGGGAGACAATGAGCAGTTCTTC.

The rearrangement links TRBV3-1 (or the pseudogene TRBV3-2) to TRBJ2-1; TRBD2 aligns across 9 bases. The CDR3 covers 15 residues. With V trimmed by 0 bases and J by 4 bases, 1 base remained unmatched. Germline V gene data show CDR1 as LGHDT and CDR2 as YNNKEL (reference sequence). The CDR3 DNA reads TGTGCCAGCAGCCAAGATAGCGGGAGTTACAATGAGCAGTTCTTC. Amino acid sequence: CASSQDSGSYNEQFF.

This chain uses TRBV5-1 with TRBJ1-4; D is perhaps TRBD1 (5 bases). From germline, CDR1 is SGHRS and CDR2 YFSETQ. This CDR3 is 14 amino acids long. V lost 6 bases and J 4 bases, leaving 13 bases between the germline ends. CDR3 sequence reads: CASNGGASNEKLFF. CDR3 nucleotide sequence: TGCGCCAGCAACGGAGGGGCCAGTAATGAAAAACTGTTTTTT.

The chain recombines TRBV6-2 or TRBV6-3 with TRBJ1-1; a weak D match, TRBD1 (6 bases). The CDR3 spans 14 residues. Germline-derived CDR1 and CDR2 are MNHEY and SVGEGT. The V end was cut by 5 bases, the J end by 5 bases, with 15 bases between. The CDR3 DNA follows: TGTGCCAGCAGTACAGGGTCACGAAGGACTGAAGCTTTCTTT. The encoded protein is CASSTGSRRTEAFF.

The chain recombines TRBV5-1 with TRBJ2-7; TRBD1 matches at 7 bases. CDR1 is SGHRS and CDR2 is YFSETQ in the germline V gene. V lost 4 bases and J lost 4; bases outside the gene matches: 5. The CDR3 is 13 residues long. This CDR3 is CASSTGQLYEQYF. The CDR3 DNA reads as TGCGCCAGCAGCACGGGACAGTTATACGAGCAGTACTTC. The full variable domain, its missing parts supplied by reference TRBV5-1 and TRBJ2-7, is KAGVTQTPRYLIKTRGQQVTLSCSPISGHRSVSWYQQTPGQGLQFLFEYFSETQRNKGNFPGRFSGRQFSNSRSEMNVSTLELGDSALYLCASSTGQLYEQYFGPGTRLTVT.

V usage is TRBV10-3 and J usage is TRBJ1-2; D not certain. The germline V gene encodes CDR1 ENHRY and CDR2 SYGVKD. The CDR3 loop spans 14 amino acids. Trimming took 3 bases from V and 4 from J, leaving 12 bases between them. DNA of the CDR3: TGTGCCATCAGTGACGGCATCCGAAGCTATGGCTACACCTTC. It is translated as CAISDGIRSYGYTF.

V gene TRBV7-6 combines with J gene TRBJ2-7, with 8 bases matching TRBD1. Per germline, CDR1 SGHVS and CDR2 FNYEAQ. V lost 5 bases to trimming and J lost 2 bases; unmatched junction nucleotides: 17. This CDR3 spans 18 amino acids. Here the CDR3 reads CASSASSAGTGHPYEQYF. In nucleotides, the CDR3 is TGTGCCAGCAGCGCCTCTTCCGCCGGGACAGGCCACCCCTACGAGCAGTACTTC. Filled out from reference TRBV7-6 and TRBJ2-7, the complete variable domain reads GAGVSQSPRYKVTKRGQDVALRCDPISGHVSLYWYRQALGQGPEFLTYFNYEAQQDKSGLPNDRFSAERPEGSISTLTIQRTEQRDSAMYRCASSASSAGTGHPYEQYFGPGTRLTVT.

This rearrangement joins TRBV30 to TRBJ1-1, with 7 nucleotides matching TRBD1. Germline V lookup: CDR1 GTSNPN, CDR2 SVGIG (reference sequence). The CDR3 runs to 13 residues. Trimming at V came to 1 base and at J to 3 bases, leaving 2 bases not matched to a gene. The CDR3 reads CAWSGRGYTEAFF. For the CDR3, the DNA is TGTGCCTGGAGTGGCAGGGGGTACACTGAAGCTTTCTTT.

The sample holds a few counts of this clone. This chain uses TRBV6-5 with TRBJ2-1; D gene ambiguous. This CDR3 has 15 residues. Between the trimmed V and J ends, which lost 0 bases and 7 bases, there was a span of 13 bases. The V gene's germline CDR1 is MNHEY and CDR2 SVGAGI. The CDR3 DNA sequence: TGTGCCAGCAGTTACTCCCCAGGAGTGGAAAATGAGCAGTTCTTC. Translated, it gives CASSYSPGVENEQFF.

The chain recombines TRBV18 with TRBJ2-2; D gene unclear. There are 14 residues in the CDR3. The germline V gene has CDR1 KGHSH and CDR2 LQKENI. V was trimmed by 1 base and J by 1 base, leaving 4 bases between them. The CDR3 DNA is TGTGCCAGCTCACCACTCATGAACACCGGGGAGCTGTTTTTT. This encodes CASSPLMNTGELFF. Looking up the rest from reference TRBV18 and TRBJ2-2 gives the full variable domain: NAGVMQNPRHLVRRRGQEARLRCSPMKGHSHVYWYRQLPEEGLKFMVYLQKENIIDESGMPKERFSAEFPKEGPSILRIQQVVRGDSAAYFCASSPLMNTGELFFGEGSRLTVL.

CDR3 sequence: CASSNASPISFSFSETQYF. CDR3 bases: TGTGCCAGCAGCAATGCTAGTCCCATTTCTTTCTCTTTCTCTGAGACCCAGTACTTC. The chain has TRBV3-1 (or the pseudogene TRBV3-2) and TRBJ2-5; D is unresolved. Germline V gene data show CDR1 as LGHDT and CDR2 as YNNKEL (reference sequence). Trimming shortened V by 5 bases and J by 5 bases, and 30 bases separated the two germline ends. The CDR3 is 19 amino acids.

CDR3 in DNA: TGTGCCAGCAGCGGGGATCCAGGGGGTGGTACCTACAATGAGCAGTTCTTC. Translating it yields CASSGDPGGGTYNEQFF. J is TRBJ2-1 and V is TRBV9; 7 bases are shared with TRBD1. The junction had 11 bases not matched to a gene; V was cut back by 3 bases and J by 2 bases. The CDR3 runs 17 residues. Germline V gives CDR1 SGDLS, CDR2 YYNGEE.

The rearrangement joins TRBV5-1 to TRBJ1-4; maybe TRBD1 (5 bases). Germline assignment: CDR1 SGHRS and CDR2 YFSETQ. The CDR3 extends over 14 amino acids. The V end was cut by 5 bases, the J end by 0 bases, with 8 bases between. The CDR3, as DNA: TGCGCCAGCAGGGCAGGGACAACTAATGAAAAACTGTTTTTT. Protein: CASRAGTTNEKLFF.